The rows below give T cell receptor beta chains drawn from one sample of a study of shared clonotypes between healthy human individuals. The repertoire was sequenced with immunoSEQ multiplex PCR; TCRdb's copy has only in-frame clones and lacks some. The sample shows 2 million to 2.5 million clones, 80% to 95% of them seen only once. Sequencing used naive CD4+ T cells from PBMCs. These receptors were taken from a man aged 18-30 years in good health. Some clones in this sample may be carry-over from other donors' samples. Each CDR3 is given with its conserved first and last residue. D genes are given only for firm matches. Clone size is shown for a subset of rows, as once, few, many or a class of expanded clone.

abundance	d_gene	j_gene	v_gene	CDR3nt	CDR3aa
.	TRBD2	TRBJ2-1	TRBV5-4	TGTGCCAGCAGCTCCCCGGGACTAGCGGGAAAGTATGAGCAGTTCTTC	CASSSPGLAGKYEQFF
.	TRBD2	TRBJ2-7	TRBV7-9	TGTGCCAGCAGCCCTAGCGCCGGGACTAGACCCGAGCAGTACTTC	CASSPSAGTRPEQYF
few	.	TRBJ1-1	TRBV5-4	TGTGCCAGCAGCTTGGACATGAACACTGAAGCTTTCTTT	CASSLDMNTEAFF
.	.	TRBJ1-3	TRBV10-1	TGCGCCAGCAGTGATTTAGCTGGAAACACCATATATTTT	CASSDLAGNTIYF
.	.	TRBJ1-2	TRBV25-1	TGTGCCAGCGCTGGTCCGGTCTATGGCTACACCTTC	CASAGPVYGYTF
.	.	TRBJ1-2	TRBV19	TGTGCCAGTAGTCTCTCATCCTTTAACTATGGCTACACCTTC	CASSLSSFNYGYTF
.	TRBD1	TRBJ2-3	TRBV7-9	TGTGCCAGCAGTCCGAGGGGCAGGGGGCGCCGCACAGATACGCAGTATTTT	CASSPRGRGRRTDTQYF
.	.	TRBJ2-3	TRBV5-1	TGCGCCAGCAGCTTGGTAGGGAGACCAGATACGCAGTATTTT	CASSLVGRPDTQYF
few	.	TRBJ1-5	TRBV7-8	TGTGCCAGCAACCCAAGAGGCGGCAATCAGCCCCAGCATTTT	CASNPRGGNQPQHF
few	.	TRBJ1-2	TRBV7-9	TGTGCCAGCAGCGTCAAGGGACCGAACTATGGCTACACCTTC	CASSVKGPNYGYTF
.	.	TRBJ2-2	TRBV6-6	TGTGCCAGCAGTTACCAGTACGGGGAGCTGTTTTTT	CASSYQYGELFF
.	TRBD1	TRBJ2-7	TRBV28	TGTGCCAGCAGTCTCATAGGAGGGACAGGGGGCGACGAGCAGTACTTC	CASSLIGGTGGDEQYF
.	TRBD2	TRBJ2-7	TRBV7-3	TGTGCCAGCAGTAAAGCGGGAGGAAGGGGCGAGCAGTACTTC	CASSKAGGRGEQYF
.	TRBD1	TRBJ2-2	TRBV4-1	TGCGCCAGCCAGCGACAGGGGAACACCGGGGAGCTGTTTTTT	CASQRQGNTGELFF
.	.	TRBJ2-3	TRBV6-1	TGTGCCAGCAGTTTTCGTGGGCCCACAGATACGCAGTATTTT	CASSFRGPTDTQYF
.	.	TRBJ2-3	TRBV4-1	TGCGCCAGCAGCGGGGGGACGGTAGTCACAGATACGCAGTATTTT	CASSGGTVVTDTQYF
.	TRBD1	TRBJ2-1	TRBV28	TGTGCCAGCAGTCTGGGACAGTCCTCCTACAATGAGCAGTTCTTC	CASSLGQSSYNEQFF
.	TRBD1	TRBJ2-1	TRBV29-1	TGCAGCGCGGGACAGCTTTACAATGAGCAGTTCTTC	CSAGQLYNEQFF
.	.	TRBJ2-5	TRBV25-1	TGTGCCAGCAGTGAATATAAGGCTGCAGAGACCCAGTACTTC	CASSEYKAAETQYF